These T cell receptor beta chains were read from a single sample in a study of blood T cell repertoires in COVID-19. The assay was immunoSEQ multiplex PCR, and TCRdb's table has in-frame clones only and misses some. The sample holds 300,000 to 400,000 clones; 86% are singletons and the top ten take 7.1%. The sequenced material came from peripheral blood. The source is a woman in her sixties with COVID-19, enrolled during active disease. The CDR3 runs from the conserved cysteine through the conserved F or W. The D gene is left open where the match is weak.

j_gene,v_gene,d_gene,CDR3aa
TRBJ1-4,TRBV18,.,CASSPHLGLLNEKLFF
TRBJ1-5,TRBV7-6,.,CASSFLQGEKHF
TRBJ2-7,TRBV27,.,CASSLDGAGSYEQYF
TRBJ1-6,TRBV7-9,.,CASSPDSPLHF
TRBJ1-3,TRBV7-2,.,CASSLVGAGGNTIYF
TRBJ1-2,TRBV5-6,TRBD1,CASSRQGAGGYGYTF
TRBJ1-2,TRBV27,TRBD1,CASSPPGTGDGYTF
TRBJ1-2,TRBV30,TRBD1,CAWSVRDRGGGYTF
TRBJ1-2,TRBV5-8,.,CASSLYGVYGYTF
TRBJ1-2,TRBV30,.,CAWSLRYGYTF
TRBJ1-2,TRBV6-5,.,CASSYGARQGRRKYF
TRBJ2-5,TRBV27,.,CASRGLKETQYF
TRBJ2-7,TRBV7-2,TRBD1,CASSFDRASYEQYF
TRBJ1-2,TRBV6-1,.,CASSEAGKGDYGYTF
TRBJ1-1,TRBV20-1,.,CSGGNTEAFF
TRBJ1-2,TRBV19,.,CASSSTGRVDYGYTF
TRBJ2-7,TRBV24-1,TRBD1,CATNTSGTASYEQYF
TRBJ1-2,TRBV19,.,CASSIGGNSNYGYTF
TRBJ1-1,TRBV6-5,TRBD1,CASSYKGQPNTEAFF
TRBJ2-7,TRBV11-3,.,CASSFSGSYEQYF
TRBJ2-1,TRBV30,.,CAWSTVSRASGQFF
TRBJ1-5,TRBV5-1,TRBD1,CASSLAPGGRQPQHF
TRBJ1-2,TRBV27,.,CASSLRVNYGYTF
TRBJ1-5,TRBV19,.,CASSILGAGNQPQHF
TRBJ2-4,TRBV12-5,.,CASGLGPSAKNIQYF
TRBJ1-5,TRBV27,TRBD1,CASSASQGEDNQPQHF
TRBJ2-7,TRBV5-8,.,CASGTLPGDNNEQYF
TRBJ1-2,TRBV6-5,.,CASYNGYGYTF
TRBJ1-5,TRBV7-9,.,CASSLGSYQPQHF
TRBJ1-1,TRBV20-1,.,CSASVRSEAFF
TRBJ1-1,TRBV7-2,TRBD1,CASWRGRPNTEAFF
TRBJ1-1,TRBV4-1,.,CASSQPRTAGTEAFF
TRBJ1-1,TRBV19,.,CASSISGNTEAFF
TRBJ2-1,TRBV11-2,TRBD2,CASSFNWGGASYNEQFF
TRBJ1-1,TRBV5-6,TRBD1,CASSSGTGYTEAFF
TRBJ1-1,TRBV18,.,CASSPTVNTEAFF
TRBJ2-7,TRBV2,.,CASSVLGSEQYF
TRBJ2-3,TRBV6-1,TRBD2,CASSETSGGASSTDTQYF
TRBJ2-5,TRBV2,TRBD2,CASSTSGVLETQYF
TRBJ1-6,TRBV6-5,TRBD1,CASSYGDRGISSPLHF
TRBJ2-7,TRBV7-2,.,CASARGGTGAYEQYF
TRBJ2-1,TRBV5-4,.,CASSRDTDSYNEQFF
TRBJ2-7,TRBV30,TRBD1,CAWSPDRAPYGQYF
TRBJ1-3,TRBV11-1,.,CASSLAAGNSGNTIYF
TRBJ1-6,TRBV5-4,.,CASSLTYPNSPLHF
TRBJ2-1,TRBV9,TRBD1,CASSVYGQAHNEQFF
TRBJ1-2,TRBV4-1,TRBD1,CASSQWGQGDGYTF
TRBJ2-1,TRBV4-3,TRBD2,CASSQDRAGGLGYNEQFF
TRBJ1-2,TRBV4-3,TRBD1,CASSQALWDRGSYGYTF
TRBJ1-6,TRBV5-6,.,CASSYRQRFNSPLHF
TRBJ2-3,TRBV30,.,CAWSARVSGTSDTQYF
TRBJ2-1,TRBV3-1/TRBV3-2,.,CASSHRPGARQDNEQFF
TRBJ1-2,TRBV6-2/TRBV6-3,TRBD1,CASSLREGAYGYTF